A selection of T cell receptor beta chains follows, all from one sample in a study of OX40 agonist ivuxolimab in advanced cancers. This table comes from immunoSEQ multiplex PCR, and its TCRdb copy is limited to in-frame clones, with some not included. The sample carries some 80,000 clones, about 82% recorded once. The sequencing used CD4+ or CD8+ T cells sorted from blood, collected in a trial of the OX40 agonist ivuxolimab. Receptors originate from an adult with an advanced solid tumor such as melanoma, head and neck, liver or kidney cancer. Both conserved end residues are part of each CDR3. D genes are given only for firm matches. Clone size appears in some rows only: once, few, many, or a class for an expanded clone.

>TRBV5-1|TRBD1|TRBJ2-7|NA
TGCGCCAGCAGCTTTACTACGACAGGGGGCAGGGAGCAGTACTTC
CASSFTTTGGREQYF
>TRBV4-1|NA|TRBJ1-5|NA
TGCGCCAGCAGCCAAGAGGTTGCAAATAGCAATCAGCCCCAGCATTTT
CASSQEVANSNQPQHF
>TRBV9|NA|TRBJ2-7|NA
TGTGCCAGCAGCGTAGTTGGCGGCAGCCTCCACGAGCAGTACTTC
CASSVVGGSLHEQYF
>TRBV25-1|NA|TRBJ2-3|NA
TGTGCCAGCAGTGAATATGAAGCCGGGCCTAGCACAGATACGCAGTATTTT
CASSEYEAGPSTDTQYF
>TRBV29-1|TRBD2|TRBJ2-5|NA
TGCAGCTTTCTAGCGGGAGGGCAGGAGACCCAGTACTTC
CSFLAGGQETQYF
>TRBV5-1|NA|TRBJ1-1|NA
TGCGCCAGCAGCTTGGAGGGGGGACCCGGCCGGGAAGCTTTCTTT
CASSLEGGPGREAFF
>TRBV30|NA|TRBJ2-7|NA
TGTGCCTGGAGTCGAGGTGGCGGATCTGACGAGCAGTACTTC
CAWSRGGGSDEQYF
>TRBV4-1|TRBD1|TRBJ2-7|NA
TGCGCCAGCAGCCAATACTGGGGACAGGACACCTACGAGCAGTACTTC
CASSQYWGQDTYEQYF
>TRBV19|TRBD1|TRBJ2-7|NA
TGTGCCAGTAGTATAAGACAGGGAAGCTCCTACGAGCAGTACTTC
CASSIRQGSSYEQYF
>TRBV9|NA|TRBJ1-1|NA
TGTGCCAGCAGCGTAGCCCCTCATGGCCAGGGCGGTGAAGCTTTCTTT
CASSVAPHGQGGEAFF
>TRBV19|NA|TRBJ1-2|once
TGTGCCAGTAGTACCTTCGACCCGGGCCGCTATGGCTACACCTTC
CASSTFDPGRYGYTF
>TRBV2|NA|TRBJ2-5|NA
TGTGCCAGCAAGAGTGTCGGAGAGACCCAGTACTTC
CASKSVGETQYF
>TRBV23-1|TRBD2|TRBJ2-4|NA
TGCGCCAGCAGTCACTCGGTAGCGGGGCTGGCCAAAAACATTCAGTACTTC
CASSHSVAGLAKNIQYF
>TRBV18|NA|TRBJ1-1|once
TGTGCCAGCTCACCGGGACAGAACACTGAAGCTTTCTTT
CASSPGQNTEAFF
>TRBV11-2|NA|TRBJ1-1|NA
TGTGCCAGCAGCTCTCCCACGGGGAGGACTGAAGCTTTCTTT
CASSSPTGRTEAFF
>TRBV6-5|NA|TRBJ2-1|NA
TGTGCCAGTAGTAAAGACGGTGGTAATGAGCAGTTCTTC
CASSKDGGNEQFF
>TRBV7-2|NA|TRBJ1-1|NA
TGTGCCAGCAGCGCGCGCCAGAACACTGAAGCTTTCTTT
CASSARQNTEAFF
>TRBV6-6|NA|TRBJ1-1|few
TGTGCCTCGGGGAACACTGAAGCTTTCTTT
CASGNTEAFF
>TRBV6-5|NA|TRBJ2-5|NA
TGTGCCAGCAGTTACTCCCTGGGGGGGCCCGGGGAGACCCAGTACTTC
CASSYSLGGPGETQYF
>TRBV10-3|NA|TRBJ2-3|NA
TGTGCCATCAGTGGAAAGCTCACAGATACGCAGTATTTT
CAISGKLTDTQYF
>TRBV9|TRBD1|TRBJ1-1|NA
TGTGCCAGCAGCGTAGACCTAGGACAGGGGGCGAACACTGAAGCTTTCTTT
CASSVDLGQGANTEAFF
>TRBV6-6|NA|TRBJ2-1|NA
TGTGCCAGCAGTTACTATAAGGATTACAATGAGCAGTTCTTC
CASSYYKDYNEQFF